These 24 T cell receptor beta chains share one sample of origin, sequenced in a study of cytomegalovirus exposure and HLA in healthy donors. This PCR relied on a set of 60 Vbeta primers and 13 Jbeta primers. Measured with immunoSEQ multiplex PCR; TCRdb has only the in-frame clones, and not every one. The table shows about 130,000 clones, with approximately 71% occurring only once. Material: PBMCs. Receptors were obtained from a woman aged 45-65 years in good health and CMV-seronegative.

The chain is built from TRBV28 and TRBJ1-2; tentatively, D is TRBD1 (5 bases). Germline V gives CDR1 MDHEN, CDR2 SYDVKM. With 5 bases removed from V and 7 bases from J, the gap between germline ends came to 11 bases. The CDR3 sequence is 12 residues long. CDR3 sequence (DNA): TGTGCCAGCAGTCCCTTGGGGCTTGGCTACACCTTC. This codes for CASSPLGLGYTF.

The rearrangement joins TRBV10-3 to TRBJ2-1; 10 positions match TRBD2. The trim removed 10 bases at V and 11 bases at J, leaving 8 bases unmatched. CDR3 length: 12 amino acids. In germline, CDR1 is ENHRY, CDR2 SYGVKD. The CDR3 bases are TGTGCCACCGGGACTAGCGACGACCAGCAGTTCTTC. Residues: CATGTSDDQQFF.

The chain recombines TRBV28 with TRBJ1-2, with 9 bases identical to TRBD1. The length of the CDR3 is 12 residues. The V and J ends lost 8 bases and 8 bases, in that order; junction bases with no gene match: 6. The germline CDR1 and CDR2 sequences are MDHEN and SYDVKM. For the CDR3, the DNA is TGTGCCAGCGGGGACAGGGATGACGGCTACACCTTC. Residues: CASGDRDDGYTF.

V is TRBV7-3 and J is TRBJ1-5, with 7 bases that match TRBD1. CDR1 and CDR2 from the germline V gene are SGHTA and FQGTGA. V lost 3 bases, J lost 0 bases, and 8 bases stayed unmatched. The CDR3 is 17 residues long. CDR3 sequence reads: CASSLFQGGHSNQPQHF. CDR3 nucleotides: TGTGCCAGCAGCTTGTTCCAGGGGGGTCATAGCAATCAGCCCCAGCATTTT.

A single count supports this clone. One end of the junction is discordant with germline, which a read error may explain. Distinct nucleotide sequences in the sample also encode this CDR3. Here the CDR3 reads CASSSSLPGSTDTQYF. The CDR3 DNA is TGTGCCAGCTCCTCTAGCCTCCCGGGTAGCACAGATACGCAATATTTT. This sequence joins TRBV18 and TRBJ2-3; D possibly corresponds to TRBD2 (5 bases). The CDR3 extends over 16 amino acids. CDR1 is KGHSH and CDR2 is LQKENI in the germline V gene.

The chain couples TRBV14 to TRBJ2-1; tentatively, D is TRBD2 (5 bases). This CDR3 comprises 13 residues. The germline CDR1 and CDR2 sequences are SGHDN and FVKESK. V was pared by 4 bases and J by 9 bases, with 13 bases between. As DNA, the CDR3 is TGTGCCAGCAGCCTACAAATTGGGAGTGAGCAGTTCTTC. Translated: CASSLQIGSEQFF.

The chain couples TRBV28 to TRBJ1-1; perhaps TRBD1 as D (6 bases). This CDR3 has 15 residues. CDR1 and CDR2 from the germline V gene are MDHEN and SYDVKM. Trimming cost V 3 bases and J 3 bases, with 14 bases left between them. This CDR3 reads CASSLYRDADTEAFF. The CDR3 nucleotides read TGTGCCAGCAGTTTGTACAGGGATGCGGACACTGAAGCTTTCTTT.

This clone was picked up a small number of times. A read error may produce the germline difference seen at one junction end. The gene calls are TRBV7-2 and TRBJ2-7; the match to TRBD2 covers 7 bases. Germline CDR1 SGHTA, CDR2 FQGNSA. This CDR3 contains 18 residues. The CDR3 sequence is CASSIALKGREFSYEQYF. The CDR3 region has the DNA TGTGCCAGCAGCATAGCCTTAAAGGGGCGGGAGTTCTCCTACGAGCAGTACTTC. The whole variable domain, remainder taken from reference TRBV7-2 and TRBJ2-7, is GAGVSQSPSNKVTEKGKDVELRCDPISGHTALYWYRQSLGQGLEFLIYFQGNSAPDKSGLPSDRFSAERTGGSVSTLTIQRTQQEDSAVYLCASSIALKGREFSYEQYFGPGTRLTVT.

The chain is built from TRBV7-9 and TRBJ1-4; tentative D call: TRBD1 (6 bases). The V gene lost 5 bases and the J gene lost 7 bases, with 17 bases spanning the gap. Germline V gene lookup returns CDR1 SEHNR and CDR2 FQNEAQ (reference sequence). The CDR3 runs 15 residues. CDR3 in amino acids: CASSATGPAGEKLFF. In DNA, the CDR3 is TGTGCCAGCAGCGCAACAGGGCCGGCGGGTGAAAAACTGTTTTTT. The full variable domain, in which reference TRBV7-9 and TRBJ1-4 provide the parts outside the CDR3, is DTGVSQNPRHKITKRGQNVTFRCDPISEHNRLYWYRQTLGQGPEFLTYFQNEAQLEKSRLLSDRFSAERPKGSFSTLEIQRTEQGDSAMYLCASSATGPAGEKLFFGSGTQLSVL.

This clone has only a few counts. V usage is TRBV19 and J usage is TRBJ1-1; a weak D match, TRBD1 (5 bases). CDR1 and CDR2 from the germline V gene are LNHDA and SQIVND (reference sequence). The length of the CDR3 is 13 residues. V was trimmed by 7 bases and J by 8 bases, leaving 17 bases between them. The CDR3: CASNRGGAAEAFF. The CDR3 region has the DNA TGTGCCAGTAACCGGGGAGGGGCAGCCGAAGCTTTCTTT.

J is TRBJ2-7 and V is TRBV2, with 7 bases that match TRBD2. Germline assignment: CDR1 SNHLY and CDR2 FYNNEI. The CDR3 contains 14 residues. After removal of 4 bases from V and 2 bases from J, the junction contained 5 bases not matched to a gene. The DNA of the CDR3 is TGTGCCAGCAGTGTGGAAGCGGGACCCTACGAGCAGTACTTC. It codes for CASSVEAGPYEQYF.

This chain joins TRBV9 and TRBJ1-1, with 8 nucleotides matching TRBD1. The V gene end was trimmed by 0 bases and the J gene end by 3 bases; junction bases not matched to a gene: 4. Germline loops: CDR1 SGDLS, CDR2 YYNGEE. The CDR3 loop spans 15 amino acids. The CDR3 coding sequence is TGTGCCAGCAGCGTAGCTGGCAGGGGGCACACTGAAGCTTTCTTT. This gives the protein CASSVAGRGHTEAFF.

This clone was detected once. This chain uses TRBV28 with TRBJ2-7; TRBD2 is a possible D gene (6 bases). The CDR3 has 15 amino acids. V was cut by 6 bases and J by 1 base, with 16 bases left in between. The germline V gene encodes CDR1 MDHEN and CDR2 SYDVKM. The CDR3 protein is CASSAGGAVSYEQYF. For the CDR3, the DNA is TGTGCCAGCAGCGCCGGGGGAGCCGTATCCTACGAGCAGTACTTC.

This sequence joins TRBV2 and TRBJ1-4; 7 bases line up with TRBD1. The CDR3 is 16 amino acids. Germline trimming cut 6 bases from V and 0 bases from J; bases unmatched to any gene: 7. Germline V gene sequence: CDR1 SNHLY, CDR2 FYNNEI. The DNA for the CDR3 is TGTGCCAGCAGGAGCGGACAGGTCGCAACTAATGAAAAACTGTTTTTT. Translation gives CASRSGQVATNEKLFF.

This clone showed up just once. The chain joins TRBV19 to TRBJ2-7, with 10 bases aligning to TRBD1. V shed 10 bases, J shed 4 bases, and the junction held 10 bases outside the gene matches. From germline, CDR1 is LNHDA and CDR2 SQIVND (reference sequence). There are 14 residues in the CDR3. CDR3 sequence (DNA): TGTGCCACTAAGGCGGACAGGGGGACGTACGAGCAGTACTTC. This encodes CATKADRGTYEQYF.

The chain employs TRBV6-6 and TRBJ1-2, with TRBD1 identical over 9 bases. The V segment lost 2 bases and the J segment 5 bases; nucleotides outside the gene matches: 3. This CDR3 has 14 residues. From germline, CDR1 is MNHNY and CDR2 SVGAGI (reference sequence). The CDR3: CASSYTGTGYGYTF. For the CDR3, the DNA is TGTGCCAGCAGTTACACCGGGACAGGGTATGGCTACACCTTC.

V is TRBV2 and J is TRBJ1-1, with D maybe TRBD1 (6 bases). This CDR3 contains 16 residues. V was shortened by 5 bases and J by 0 bases, with 16 bases between the two germline ends. Germline V lookup: CDR1 SNHLY, CDR2 FYNNEI. The CDR3 sequence: CASSLVQGLMNTEAFF. As DNA, the CDR3 is TGTGCCAGCAGTTTGGTCCAGGGGTTGATGAACACTGAAGCTTTCTTT.

Details on this clone: One end of the junction varies from germline; a read error may be responsible. J is TRBJ2-5 and V is TRBV7-9; 13 bases agree with TRBD2. CDR1 SEHNR and CDR2 FQNEAQ come from the germline V gene (reference sequence). The CDR3 has 14 residues. This chain's CDR3 is CSSSSTSGRETQYF. The DNA for the CDR3 is TGTTCCAGCAGCTCGACTAGCGGGAGGGAGACCCAGTACTTC.

The rearrangement uses TRBV7-9 and TRBJ1-4; no reliable D call. The CDR3 extends over 14 amino acids. CDR1 and CDR2 from the germline V gene are SEHNR and FQNEAQ (reference sequence). Trimming took 6 bases from V and 8 from J, leaving 16 bases between them. The CDR3 sequence: CASRPNRGGEKLFF. Here the CDR3 DNA reads TGTGCCAGCAGGCCTAACCGGGGAGGGGAAAAACTGTTTTTT.

The chain links TRBV28 to TRBJ1-4; TRBD1 might be the D (6 bases). Per germline, CDR1 MDHEN and CDR2 SYDVKM. The CDR3 length is 14 residues. Trimming left V 1 base short and J 4 bases short, with 7 bases between. This CDR3 is CASSLYRDNEKLFF. In DNA, the CDR3 is TGTGCCAGCAGTTTATACAGGGATAATGAAAAACTGTTTTTT. Based on the CDR3 plus reference TRBV28 and TRBJ1-4, the full variable domain is DVKVTQSSRYLVKRTGEKVFLECVQDMDHENMFWYRQDPGLGLRLIYFSYDVKMKEKGDIPEGYSVSREKKERFSLILESASTNQTSMYLCASSLYRDNEKLFFGSGTQLSVL.

The rearrangement joins TRBV4-3 to TRBJ1-6; 7 nucleotides match TRBD1. Germline V CDR1 and CDR2: LGHNA, YSLEER. With V trimmed by 0 bases and J by 6 bases, 8 bases remained unmatched. This CDR3 spans 17 amino acids. CDR3 DNA: TGCGCCAGCAGCCAAGATCCAGGGACAGCGACTAATTCACCCCTCCACTTT. It codes for CASSQDPGTATNSPLHF.

This clone came up a few times. V is TRBV30 and J is TRBJ2-1; possibly TRBD2 for D (5 bases). This CDR3 comprises 14 residues. V lost 5 bases and J 0 bases, leaving 11 bases between the germline ends. Germline assignment: CDR1 GTSNPN and CDR2 SVGIG (reference sequence). The CDR3 loop reads CAWARRDSYNEQFF. The CDR3 DNA reads as TGTGCCTGGGCGCGTCGGGACTCCTACAATGAGCAGTTCTTC.

The chain links TRBV5-4 to TRBJ2-2; TRBD2 aligns across 13 bases. With 4 bases clipped from V and 4 bases from J, the junction kept 7 bases outside the gene matches. The CDR3 is made up of 17 amino acids. Germline V gene lookup returns CDR1 SGHNT and CDR2 YYREEE (reference sequence). CDR3 protein: CASSEAGTSGVTGELFF. The CDR3 DNA is TGTGCCAGCAGCGAAGCCGGGACTAGCGGGGTCACCGGGGAGCTGTTTTTT.

The chain recombines TRBV5-6 with TRBJ2-3; D might be TRBD1 (6 bases). V was clipped by 0 bases and J by 2 bases, with 7 bases between them. The CDR3 is made up of 14 amino acids. The germline gives CDR1 SGHDT, CDR2 YYEEEE. The CDR3 DNA reads as TGTGCCAGCAGCTTGGGGACAGCCACAGATACGCAGTATTTT. It codes for CASSLGTATDTQYF.